This T cell receptor (beta chain) came from a study of cytomegalovirus exposure and HLA in healthy donors. This clone appeared a single time. Its antigen is unidentified. Study observations and caveats: A subsequent analysis found that TCR clusters from the first cohort also tended to co-occur in the 120 or so validation repertoires, with about 94% of cluster scores above 0.

These donors were members of the approximately 110-subject validation cohort, a group separate from the roughly 700-subject first cohort. The protocol was immunoSEQ multiplex PCR, while the TCRdb copy is restricted to in-frame clones and leaves out a portion. This sample has roughly 250,000 clones, with approximately 83% found just once. Germline assignment: CDR1 MNHEY and CDR2 SVGAGI. The germline V and J ends were trimmed by 10 bases and 5 bases, with 18 bases remaining between them. The CDR3 spans 14 residues. This TCR was recovered from a woman aged 25 to 39 in good health and CMV-seropositive. The rearrangement links TRBV6-5 to TRBJ1-5; D gene unclear. The sample taken for sequencing was PBMCs. CDR3 protein: CATKPPGFYQPQHF. CDR3 in DNA: TGTGCCACCAAACCCCCGGGTTTTTATCAGCCCCAGCATTTT.